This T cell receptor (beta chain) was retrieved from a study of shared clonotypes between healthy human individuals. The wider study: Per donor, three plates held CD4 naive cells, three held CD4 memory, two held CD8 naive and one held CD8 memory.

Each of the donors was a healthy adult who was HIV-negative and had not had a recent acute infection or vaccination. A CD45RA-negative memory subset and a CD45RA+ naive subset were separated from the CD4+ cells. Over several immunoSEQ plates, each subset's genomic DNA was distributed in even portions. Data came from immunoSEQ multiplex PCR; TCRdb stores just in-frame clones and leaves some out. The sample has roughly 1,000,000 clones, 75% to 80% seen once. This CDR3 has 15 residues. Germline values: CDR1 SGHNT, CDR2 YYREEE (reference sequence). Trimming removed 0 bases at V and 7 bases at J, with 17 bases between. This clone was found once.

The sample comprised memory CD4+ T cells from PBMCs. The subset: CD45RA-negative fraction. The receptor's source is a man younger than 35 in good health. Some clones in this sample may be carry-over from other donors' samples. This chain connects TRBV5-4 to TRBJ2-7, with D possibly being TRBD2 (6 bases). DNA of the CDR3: TGTGCCAGCAGCTTGGCCGGAGGACGAGGAGGGGAGCAGTACTTC. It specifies CASSLAGGRGGEQYF. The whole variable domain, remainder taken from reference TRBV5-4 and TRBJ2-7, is ETGVTQSPTHLIKTRGQQVTLRCSSQSGHNTVSWYQQALGQGPQFIFQYYREEENGRGNFPPRFSGLQFPNYSSELNVNALELDDSALYLCASSLAGGRGGEQYFGPGTRLTVT.